A single sample gave rise to the 10 T cell receptor beta chains below, sequenced in a study of cytomegalovirus exposure and HLA in healthy donors. PCR primers comprised 60 Vbeta and 13 Jbeta primers. TCRdb's copy holds only in-frame clones and misses some; the assay was immunoSEQ multiplex PCR. The table lists approximately 160,000 clones, 55% to 70% of them singletons. The sequenced material came from PBMCs. The origin of the receptors is a woman aged 40 to 50 in good health and CMV-seropositive.

The V gene is TRBV7-9, the J gene TRBJ1-5; D remains ambiguous. V lost 2 bases and J 3 bases, leaving 8 bases between the germline ends. This CDR3 has 14 amino acids. CDR1 is SEHNR and CDR2 is FQNEAQ in the germline V gene (reference sequence). The CDR3 DNA reads TGTGCCAGCAGCTTAAAGGGAGACAATCAGCCCCAGCATTTT. Its protein is CASSLKGDNQPQHF.

This clone occurred once. The chain joins TRBV7-3 to TRBJ2-3; D not certain. The CDR3 covers 13 residues. The V gene lost 2 bases and the J gene lost 10 bases, with 13 bases spanning the gap. Germline CDR1 reads SGHTA; CDR2 reads FQGTGA. The CDR3 region is CASSLADIRPQYF. CDR3 nucleotides: TGTGCCAGCAGCTTAGCGGATATTCGTCCGCAGTATTTT.

This clone is a singleton in its sample. The chain combines TRBV19 with TRBJ1-1, with 9 bases that match TRBD1. Germline V gene data show CDR1 as LNHDA and CDR2 as SQIVND (reference sequence). V shed 4 bases, J shed 5 bases, and the junction held 5 bases outside the gene matches. The CDR3 runs to 14 residues. The CDR3 sequence: CASSTRDRETEAFF. CDR3 in DNA: TGTGCCAGTAGTACGAGGGACAGGGAAACTGAAGCTTTCTTT.

The sample holds a few counts of this clone. The V gene is TRBV5-1, the J gene TRBJ1-5, with a weak D call TRBD1 (5 bases). CDR1 and CDR2 (germline): SGHRS, YFSETQ. Trimming left V 4 bases short and J 8 bases short, with 13 bases between. The length of the CDR3 is 13 residues. The CDR3 region is CASSRVSGEPQHF. CDR3 sequence (DNA): TGCGCCAGCAGCAGGGTATCGGGGGAGCCCCAGCATTTT.

This sequence joins TRBV7-2 and TRBJ2-7; 9 bases are shared with TRBD1. J lost 2 bases, V lost 1 base, and 3 bases had no gene match. The CDR3 length is 15 residues. Germline CDR1 is SGHTA and CDR2 is FQGNSA. CDR3 nucleotides: TGTGCCAGCAGCTTAGACAGGGGGCTGGCCTACGAGCAGTACTTC. It translates to CASSLDRGLAYEQYF.

The CDR3 reads CASSFDGGAINQPQHF. The CDR3 coding sequence is TGTGCCAGCAGTTTCGACGGGGGGGCAATAAATCAGCCCCAGCATTTT. The chain links TRBV7-2 to TRBJ1-5, with TRBD1 as a possible D gene (6 bases). The V gene's germline CDR1 is SGHTA and CDR2 FQGNSA. Trimming shortened V by 6 bases and J by 4 bases, and 19 bases separated the two germline ends. The CDR3 is made up of 16 amino acids.

The genes are TRBV6-6 and TRBJ2-1; no firm D call. The V end lost 7 bases, the J end lost 7 bases, and 14 bases lay between the germline ends. The CDR3 sequence is 13 residues long. Germline lookup yields CDR1 MNHNY and CDR2 SVGAGI (reference sequence). CDR3 bases: TGTGCCAGCACCCCTCCGACTTTTAATGAGCAGTTCTTC. It yields the protein CASTPPTFNEQFF.

This chain connects TRBV27 to TRBJ2-1, with 8 bases fitting TRBD1. The trim removed 7 bases at V and 9 bases at J, leaving 2 bases unmatched. The length of the CDR3 is 11 residues. Per germline, CDR1 MNHEY and CDR2 SMNVEV (reference sequence). CDR3 sequence: CASIDRGEQFF. The DNA for the CDR3 is TGTGCCAGCATCGACAGGGGTGAGCAGTTCTTC.

The J gene is TRBJ1-5, the V gene TRBV4-1; D call uncertain. V was shortened by 1 base and J by 4 bases, with 23 bases between the two germline ends. Germline V gene lookup returns CDR1 MGHRA and CDR2 YSYEKL. The length of the CDR3 is 19 residues. The CDR3 sequence: CASSQGQFAAARPNQPQHF. DNA of the CDR3: TGCGCCAGCAGCCAAGGGCAATTCGCCGCGGCACGACCAAATCAGCCCCAGCATTTT.

This chain uses TRBV5-6 with TRBJ2-3, with 10 bases aligning to TRBD2. The CDR3 loop spans 17 amino acids. The germline CDR1 and CDR2 sequences are SGHDT and YYEEEE. The junction had 6 bases not matched to a gene; V was cut back by 0 bases and J by 2 bases. The CDR3: CASSLGFSGGVTDTQYF. Written as DNA, the CDR3 is TGTGCCAGCAGCTTGGGTTTCAGCGGGGGGGTCACAGATACGCAGTATTTT.